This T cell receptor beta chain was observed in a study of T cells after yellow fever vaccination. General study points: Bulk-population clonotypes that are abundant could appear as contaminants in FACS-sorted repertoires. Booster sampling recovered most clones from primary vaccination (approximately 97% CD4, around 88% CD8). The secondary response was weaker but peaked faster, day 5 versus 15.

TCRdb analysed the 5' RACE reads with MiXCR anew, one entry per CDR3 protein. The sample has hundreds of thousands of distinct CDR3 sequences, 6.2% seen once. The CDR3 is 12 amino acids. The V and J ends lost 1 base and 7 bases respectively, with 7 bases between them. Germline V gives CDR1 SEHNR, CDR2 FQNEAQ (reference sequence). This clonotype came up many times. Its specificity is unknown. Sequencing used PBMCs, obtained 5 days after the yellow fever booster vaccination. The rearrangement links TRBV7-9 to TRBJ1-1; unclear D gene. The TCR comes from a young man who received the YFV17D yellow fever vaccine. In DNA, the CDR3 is TGTGCCAGCAGCTTAGACACAATTGAAGCTTTCTTT. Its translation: CASSLDTIEAFF.